The next 26 T cell receptor beta chains were all read from a single sample in a study of PD-1 blockade in classical Hodgkin lymphoma. The sample's time point: cycle 4 day 1 (C4D1), after 5 to 7 weeks of nivolumab. Patients all relapsed after autologous stem cell transplantation, and there was variation in brentuximab vedotin exposure. Profiled with immunoSEQ multiplex PCR; TCRdb holds only in-frame clones, not every one. The data hold more than 95,000 clones, with roughly 90% observed a single time. Specimen: peripheral blood mononuclear cells (PBMCs), collected before the fourth cycle of nivolumab. Every receptor here comes from a human donor with classical Hodgkin lymphoma.

The chain is built from TRBV5-1 and TRBJ1-1; no firm D call. CDR3 size: 14 residues. The germline V gene has CDR1 SGHRS and CDR2 YFSETQ. Trimming removed 1 base at V and 1 base at J, with 8 bases between. Here the CDR3 DNA reads TGCGCCAGCAGCTTGCAACGGACGAACACTGAAGCTTTCTTT. It is translated as CASSLQRTNTEAFF.

This clone was seen just once. The V gene is TRBV2, the J gene TRBJ2-5, with unresolved D. The CDR3 length is 11 residues. V was cut by 6 bases and J by 9 bases, with 11 bases left in between. Per germline, CDR1 SNHLY and CDR2 FYNNEI. The CDR3 DNA sequence: TGTGCCAGCAGCCGTCTGTCGGCCCAGTACTTC. Encoded protein: CASSRLSAQYF.

V usage is TRBV28 and J usage is TRBJ2-3, with D possibly matching TRBD2 (5 bases). The germline CDR1 and CDR2 sequences are MDHEN and SYDVKM. This CDR3 has 15 residues. V was clipped by 6 bases and J by 2 bases, with 15 bases between them. CDR3 loop: CASRVGGGATDTQYF. DNA of the CDR3: TGTGCCAGCAGGGTAGGTGGAGGTGCCACAGATACGCAGTATTTT.

This clone was recorded only once. The V gene is TRBV5-5, the J gene TRBJ2-3, with 12 bases fitting TRBD2. Germline V gives CDR1 SGHKS, CDR2 YYEKEE (reference sequence). The CDR3 runs 17 residues. J gave up 2 bases and V 0 bases, and 4 bases lay outside the gene matches. The CDR3 is CASSLGSSGRATDTQYF. CDR3 nucleotide sequence: TGTGCCAGCAGCTTGGGTTCTAGCGGGAGGGCCACAGATACGCAGTATTTT.

The rearrangement links TRBV7-9 to TRBJ2-1; TRBD2 aligns across 9 bases. Germline trimming cut 4 bases from V and 8 bases from J; bases unmatched to any gene: 15. The CDR3 spans 17 residues. The germline V gene has CDR1 SEHNR and CDR2 FQNEAQ (reference sequence). CDR3 sequence reads: CASSSKNRLAVWDEQFF. CDR3 sequence (DNA): TGTGCCAGCAGCTCAAAAAATAGACTAGCGGTTTGGGATGAGCAGTTCTTC.

This chain links TRBV6-5 with TRBJ2-3, with D maybe TRBD1 (5 bases). The V and J ends lost 8 bases and 2 bases respectively, with 14 bases between them. This CDR3 contains 14 residues. From germline, CDR1 is MNHEY and CDR2 SVGAGI. CDR3 DNA: TGTGCCAGCCGCAGGGAAGGGAACACAGATACGCAGTATTTT. Translated: CASRREGNTDTQYF.

The chain joins TRBV25-1 to TRBJ2-2, with 10 nucleotides matching TRBD2. The V and J ends lost 4 bases and 0 bases, in that order; junction bases with no gene match: 2. This CDR3 has 16 residues. CDR1 MGHDK and CDR2 SYGVNS come from the germline V gene. The DNA of the CDR3 is TGTGCCAGCAGTGCGACTAGCGGGCCGAACACCGGGGAGCTGTTTTTT. Translation: CASSATSGPNTGELFF.

The chain links TRBV5-1 to TRBJ2-1, with D unresolved. There are 14 residues in the CDR3. Germline-derived CDR1 and CDR2 are SGHRS and YFSETQ. Trimming stripped 3 bases from V and 1 base from J, with 8 bases between. As DNA, the CDR3 is TGCGCCAGCAGCTCCATGGGGTCCTACAATGAGCAGTTCTTC. Translating it yields CASSSMGSYNEQFF.

This clone was found once. Written as DNA, the CDR3 is TGTGCCAGCAGTTTAGAAGGACAGCCCAAGACCCAGTACTTC. Protein product: CASSLEGQPKTQYF. This rearrangement joins TRBV6-6 to TRBJ2-5; weak D call: TRBD1 (6 bases). The germline V gene encodes CDR1 MNHNY and CDR2 SVGAGI (reference sequence). The V end lost 4 bases, the J end lost 6 bases, and 15 bases lay between the germline ends. This CDR3 is 14 amino acids long.

The chain has TRBV29-1 and TRBJ2-7, with a possible D match to TRBD2 (6 bases). Germline CDR1 and CDR2: SQVTM and ANQGSEA. This CDR3 contains 16 residues. The V and J ends lost 6 bases and 4 bases respectively, with 25 bases between them. The CDR3 coding sequence is TGCAGCGTCTTATACACGGTTTCGGGACTTTTGTACGAGCAGTACTTC. It translates to CSVLYTVSGLLYEQYF.

This chain links TRBV10-3 with TRBJ1-1; D perhaps matches TRBD1 (6 bases). The CDR3 consists of 14 residues. Trimming pared 3 bases from V and 4 bases from J, leaving 12 bases between. The germline CDR1 and CDR2 sequences are ENHRY and SYGVKD. The CDR3: CAISEDRKGTEAFF. As DNA, the CDR3 is TGTGCCATCAGTGAAGACAGGAAAGGCACTGAAGCTTTCTTT.

The chain has TRBV28 and TRBJ2-3, with a tentative D call TRBD2 (7 bases). Per the germline V gene, CDR1 is MDHEN and CDR2 is SYDVKM. CDR3 length: 14 residues. Trimming stripped 6 bases from V and 6 bases from J, with 16 bases between. The CDR3 DNA follows: TGTGCCAGCAGCCTAGGGGGGGCTTCCGATACGCAGTATTTT. Amino acids: CASSLGGASDTQYF.

The CDR3 DNA sequence: TGTGCCAGCAGTCCACCCGTCAGGGGTGGAGAAAAACTGTTTTTT. As protein: CASSPPVRGGEKLFF. The J gene is TRBJ1-4, the V gene TRBV28; maybe TRBD1 (6 bases). Trimming left V 5 bases short and J 8 bases short, with 18 bases between. The CDR3 consists of 15 residues. Per the germline V gene, CDR1 is MDHEN and CDR2 is SYDVKM.

This clone was recorded once. The chain has TRBV6-4 and TRBJ2-1; 9 positions match TRBD2. Germline CDR1 reads MRHNA; CDR2 reads SNTAGT. This CDR3 spans 16 amino acids. J was trimmed by 9 bases and V by 6 bases; bases with no gene match: 15. As DNA, the CDR3 is TGTGCCAGCAGGGGGTTGGTTAGCGGGAGAAGCGTTGAGCAGTTCTTC. Its protein product is CASRGLVSGRSVEQFF.

The J gene is TRBJ2-1, the V gene TRBV27, with D perhaps TRBD1 (6 bases). V was trimmed by 2 bases and J by 6 bases, leaving 17 bases between them. In germline, CDR1 is MNHEY, CDR2 SMNVEV (reference sequence). This CDR3 spans 16 amino acids. Here the CDR3 DNA reads TGTGCCAGCAGTTTAATGGGTCGAGGACAGAGCAATGAGCAGTTCTTC. The encoded protein is CASSLMGRGQSNEQFF.

The J gene is TRBJ2-1, the V gene TRBV7-9; possible D gene TRBD2, 6 bases. Germline-derived CDR1 and CDR2 are SEHNR and FQNEAQ (reference sequence). This CDR3 has 15 residues. The V and J ends lost 1 base and 15 bases respectively, with 22 bases between them. CDR3 nucleotide sequence: TGTGCCAGCAGCTTAGTTTCCGGGAGAGGGATCGGACCGTTCTTC. Amino acids: CASSLVSGRGIGPFF.

Here the CDR3 reads CASSPSETYQETQYF. The CDR3 DNA follows: TGTGCCAGCTCACCTTCTGAGACATATCAAGAGACCCAGTACTTC. The V and J genes are TRBV18 and TRBJ2-5, with unresolved D. V dropped 3 bases and J dropped 2 bases, with 13 bases sitting between them. This CDR3 spans 15 amino acids. Germline V gives CDR1 KGHSH, CDR2 LQKENI.

This clone appeared a single time. V and J are TRBV30 and TRBJ2-7; D possibly uses TRBD1 or TRBD2 (6 bases each). V was pared by 5 bases and J by 6 bases, with 14 bases between. Germline V gives CDR1 GTSNPN, CDR2 SVGIG (reference sequence). This CDR3 spans 12 amino acids. As DNA, the CDR3 is TGTGCCTGGGAGGATGGGGGGCGCGAGCAGTACTTC. Amino acids: CAWEDGGREQYF. Drawing the rest from reference TRBV30 and TRBJ2-7, the complete variable domain is SQTIHQWPATLVQPVGSPLSLECTVEGTSNPNLYWYRQAAGRGLQLLFYSVGIGQISSEVPQNLSASRPQDRQFILSSKKLLLSDSGFYLCAWEDGGREQYFGPGTRLTVT.

The chain links TRBV2 to TRBJ1-5; D call uncertain. Trimming removed 11 bases at V and 0 bases at J, with 20 bases between. In germline, CDR1 is SNHLY, CDR2 FYNNEI. The CDR3 spans 16 residues. The CDR3 spells CAGLGYFDYSNQPQHF. The CDR3 nucleotides are TGTGCCGGATTAGGGTATTTCGATTATAGCAATCAGCCCCAGCATTTT.

This clone has only one observation. This chain links TRBV4-3 with TRBJ2-2, with 10 bases fitting TRBD2. The CDR3 has 18 amino acids. Losses at the gene ends were 0 bases for V and 3 bases for J; bases not matched to a gene: 7. Germline CDR1 is LGHNA and CDR2 is YSLEER. The CDR3 spells CASSQEAASGSYTGELFF. The CDR3, as DNA: TGCGCCAGCAGCCAAGAAGCCGCTAGCGGGAGTTACACCGGGGAGCTGTTTTTT.

The chain has TRBV19 and TRBJ1-5; no reliable D call. There are 17 residues in the CDR3. The V gene lost 3 bases and the J gene lost 0 bases, with 15 bases spanning the gap. The V gene's germline CDR1 is LNHDA and CDR2 SQIVND (reference sequence). Written as DNA, the CDR3 is TGTGCCAGTAGTATCAGGTCCAGGAGTAATAGCAATCAGCCCCAGCATTTT. It codes for CASSIRSRSNSNQPQHF.

CDR3 in amino acids: CASSMSLLYEQYF. In DNA, the CDR3 is TGTGCCAGTAGTATGAGCCTTCTTTACGAGCAGTACTTC. The chain links TRBV19 to TRBJ2-7, with unresolved D. Germline V gives CDR1 LNHDA, CDR2 SQIVND (reference sequence). This CDR3 is 13 amino acids long. The V end lost 3 bases, the J end lost 4 bases, and 10 bases lay between the germline ends.

The gene calls are TRBV7-9 and TRBJ2-1; perhaps TRBD1 as D (6 bases). V was shortened by 5 bases and J by 6 bases, with 17 bases between the two germline ends. The CDR3 is 15 residues long. The germline V gene encodes CDR1 SEHNR and CDR2 FQNEAQ (reference sequence). Here the CDR3 DNA reads TGTGCCAGCAGCGCCCAGGGGATAGGTAGCAATGAGCAGTTCTTC. Protein: CASSAQGIGSNEQFF.

The chain joins TRBV11-1 to TRBJ2-7, with D perhaps TRBD2 (6 bases). Germline CDR1 and CDR2: SGHAT and FQDESV (reference sequence). CDR3 length: 15 residues. Trimming removed 4 bases from V and 3 bases from J, with 16 bases in between. The CDR3 bases are TGTGCCAGCAGCTGGGGAGGCAGTCCGCTCTACGAGCAGTACTTC. Translating gives CASSWGGSPLYEQYF.

The chain employs TRBV7-8 and TRBJ2-7; the D gene is possibly TRBD1 (6 bases). Looked up from germline, CDR1 is SGHVS and CDR2 is FQNEAQ. The CDR3 contains 14 residues. Trimming removed 5 bases from V and 2 bases from J, with 13 bases in between. CDR3 sequence: CASSRATGTYEQYF. The CDR3 DNA reads as TGTGCCAGCAGCCGGGCGACAGGAACCTACGAGCAGTACTTC.

This sequence joins TRBV30 and TRBJ2-7, with D perhaps matching TRBD1 (6 bases). The CDR3 is 14 residues long. Germline lookup yields CDR1 GTSNPN and CDR2 SVGIG (reference sequence). Trimming stripped 7 bases from V and 1 base from J, with 17 bases between. CDR3 DNA sequence: TGTGCCTTACTCCAAGAGACAGGTTCCTACGAGCAGTACTTC. Its protein is CALLQETGSYEQYF.